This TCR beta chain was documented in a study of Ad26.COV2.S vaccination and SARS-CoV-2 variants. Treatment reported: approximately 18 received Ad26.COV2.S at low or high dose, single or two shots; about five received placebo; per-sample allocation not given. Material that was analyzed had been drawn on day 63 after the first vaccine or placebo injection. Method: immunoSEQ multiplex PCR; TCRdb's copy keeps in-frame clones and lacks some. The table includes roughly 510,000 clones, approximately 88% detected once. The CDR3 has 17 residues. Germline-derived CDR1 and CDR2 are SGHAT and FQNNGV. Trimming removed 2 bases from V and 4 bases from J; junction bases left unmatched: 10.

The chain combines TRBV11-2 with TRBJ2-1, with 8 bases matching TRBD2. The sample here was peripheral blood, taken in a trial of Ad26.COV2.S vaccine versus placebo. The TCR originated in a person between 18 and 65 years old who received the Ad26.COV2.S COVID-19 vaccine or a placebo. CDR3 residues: CASSLYGLATIYNEQFF. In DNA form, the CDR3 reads TGTGCCAGCAGCTTATATGGACTAGCCACGATTTACAATGAGCAGTTCTTC.